This T cell receptor (beta chain) was sequenced during a study of shared clonotypes between healthy human individuals (dated by TCRdb to the early 2020s). Context from the whole study: The cohort included a few men and a couple of women between 18 and 49 years of age. For each donor, CD4 naive and CD4 memory were each run on three plates, CD8 naive on two plates, and CD8 memory on one plate. Blood TCR repertoires of a handful of healthy adults were deeply sequenced to estimate repertoire size and the extent of clonotype sharing between individuals. To increase sequencing depth and limit assay-specific biases, different laboratories used diverse techniques to prepare libraries and sequence TCR repertoires. Per donor, leukapheresis produced somewhere between about 0.94 and 9.5 billion PBMCs. General conclusions and limits of the study: Across a few donors, about 5.2% of naive CD4, over 3% of naive CD8, 2.3% of memory CD4, and around 0.4% of memory CD8 clonotypes were shared. Based on pairwise subsampling, the degree of clonotype sharing among donors was expected to be affected by sequencing depth. Even with the large sequencing depth, rarefaction of the sorted-subset datasets indicated that sequencing was incomplete. Because the study included a small number of donors, the genetic and exposure-history diversity represented was limited. Estimated clonotype richness was generally larger for naive than for memory subsets. Clonotypes shared by all four sorted-subset donors showed higher generation probabilities than non-shared clonotypes. Sampling was restricted to blood, and TCR repertoires in tissue are likely to differ from TCR repertoires in blood.

CD8 naive samples consisted of CD45RO-negative cells that were positively selected for CCR7, yielding a CD45RA+CCR7+ population without TemRA cells. The donors were healthy, HIV-negative adults who had no recently reported acute infections or vaccinations. All donors were Caucasian adults living in Nashville, Tennessee, USA. Blood was obtained by leukapheresis, after which PBMCs were separated by Ficoll-Histopaque density gradient centrifugation and cryopreserved in liquid nitrogen vapor phase. Purity and quantity of every magnetically sorted T cell population were checked by analytical flow cytometry. Genomic DNA was isolated from each sorted fraction and quantified by UV absorbance on a Nanodrop 2000c. A word on this clone: What antigen it recognizes has not been identified. Base quality data are lacking; no much larger clone is found one base away. The same CDR3 arises from other DNA sequences in this sample as well.

Trimming leaves V shorter by 1 base and J shorter by 1 base, with the junction holding 6 bases beyond the gene matches. Including cysteine and phenylalanine, the CDR3 has 16 amino acids. CDR3 DNA is the only sequence kept; it has 48 bases, read in frame from the first base. CDR1 LGHNA and CDR2 YSLEER are derived from the germline V gene. Using the deep immunoSEQ assay, TCR CDR3 regions were amplified from genomic DNA by multiplex PCR. Extracted genomic DNA from each cell subset was distributed evenly across all wells of several immunoSEQ 96-well plates, and each plate was treated as a replicate. Each replicate PCR for sorted subsets received about 180 ng genomic DNA, equal to roughly 30,000 T cell genomes. Purified libraries were measured with a Qubit 3.0 fluorometer, size-checked on a Bioanalyzer 2100, and measured again with the KAPA Library Quantification kit. Each immunoSEQ 96-well plate was sequenced on its own single-read 150-cycle Illumina NextSeq 550 flow cell. The source study handled its data this way. The immunoSEQ output contained only junctional sequences without quality scores, so filtering could not match that applied to full-length reads. To assign V/J genes and CDR3, sequences were annotated using PyIR, a Python wrapper for IgBLAST v1.9, with IMGT germline references. Reads were filtered out if the reads had weak V/J assignments (E-value above 1e-6), no CDR3, stop codons, out-of-frame junctions, or ambiguous translated residues. A V3J clonotype was defined by an identical inferred V gene, J gene, and CDR3 amino acid sequence. Percentage overlap between repertoires was calculated by dividing the number of shared unique clonotypes by the size of the smaller repertoire. RTK rarefaction, the Chao1 estimator, and Recon v2.1 estimates of unobserved clonotypes were used to assess repertoire richness. Generation probabilities for all TCRbeta clonotypes obtained by the gDNA method from a few donors were computed using OLGA. TCRdb carries this immuneACCESS record with in-frame sequences only. Its versions omit some clonotypes, under half of them owing to an unresolved V gene in the studies checked, with the rest unexplained. V, J and clone size were drawn from that table, and D and trimming were deduced from the DNA. Within this sample are about 2.2 million clones, with 85% to 95% of them counted one time only. Together, the top ten hold more than 1.5% of the sample.

The chain couples TRBV4-3 to TRBJ1-1, with 7 bases in between that match TRBD1. The sequencing sample was made of naive CD8+ T cells from PBMCs. In light of the paper, this sample's cell subset or site label describes: CD45RA+CCR7+. The origin of this receptor is a man younger than 35 in good health. Some clones in this sample may be carry-over from other donors' samples. Here is the DNA: TGCGCCAGCAGCCAAGGAACCGGGACAGCGAACACTGAAGCTTTCTTT. Translated, it reads CASSQGTGTANTEAFF.